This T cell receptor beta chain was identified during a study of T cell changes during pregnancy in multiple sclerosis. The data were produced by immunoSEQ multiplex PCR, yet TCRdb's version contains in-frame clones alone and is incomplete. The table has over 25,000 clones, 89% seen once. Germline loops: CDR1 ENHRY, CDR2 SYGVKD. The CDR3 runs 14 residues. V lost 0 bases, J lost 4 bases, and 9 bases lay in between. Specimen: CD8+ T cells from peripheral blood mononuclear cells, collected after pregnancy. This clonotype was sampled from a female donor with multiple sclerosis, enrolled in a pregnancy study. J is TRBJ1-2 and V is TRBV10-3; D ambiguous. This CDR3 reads CAISESAEVYGYTF. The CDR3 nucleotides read TGTGCCATCAGTGAGTCGGCGGAGGTCTATGGCTACACCTTC.